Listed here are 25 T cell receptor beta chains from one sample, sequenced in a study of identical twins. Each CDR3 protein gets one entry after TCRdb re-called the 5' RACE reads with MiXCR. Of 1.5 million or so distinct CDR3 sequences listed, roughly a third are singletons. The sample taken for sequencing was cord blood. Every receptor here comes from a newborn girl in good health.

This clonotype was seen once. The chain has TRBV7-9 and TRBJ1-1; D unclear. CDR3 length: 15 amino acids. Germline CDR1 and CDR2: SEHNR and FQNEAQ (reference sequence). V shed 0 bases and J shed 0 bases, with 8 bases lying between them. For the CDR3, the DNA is TGTGCCAGCAGCTTAGCCCAAAAATTGAACACTGAAGCTTTCTTT. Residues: CASSLAQKLNTEAFF.

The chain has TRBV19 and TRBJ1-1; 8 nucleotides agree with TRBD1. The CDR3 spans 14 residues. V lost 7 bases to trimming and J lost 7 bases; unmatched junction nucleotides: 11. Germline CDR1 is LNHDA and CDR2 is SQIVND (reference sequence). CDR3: CASTQDQGAVEAFF. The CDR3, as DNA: TGTGCCAGTACCCAAGATCAGGGGGCCGTTGAAGCTTTCTTT.

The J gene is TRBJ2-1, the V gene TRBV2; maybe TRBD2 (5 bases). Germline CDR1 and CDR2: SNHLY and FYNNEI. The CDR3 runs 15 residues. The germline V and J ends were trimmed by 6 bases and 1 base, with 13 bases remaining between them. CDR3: CASSPISASYNEQFF. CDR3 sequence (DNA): TGTGCCAGCAGCCCTATTAGCGCATCCTACAATGAGCAGTTCTTC.

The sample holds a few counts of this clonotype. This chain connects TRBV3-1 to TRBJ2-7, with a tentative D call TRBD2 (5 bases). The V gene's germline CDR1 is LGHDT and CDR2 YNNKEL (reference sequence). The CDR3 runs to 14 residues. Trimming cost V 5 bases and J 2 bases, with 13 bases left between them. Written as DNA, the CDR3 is TGTGCCAGCAGCTATCTCCGGGAAGCCTACGAGCAGTACTTC. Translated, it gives CASSYLREAYEQYF.

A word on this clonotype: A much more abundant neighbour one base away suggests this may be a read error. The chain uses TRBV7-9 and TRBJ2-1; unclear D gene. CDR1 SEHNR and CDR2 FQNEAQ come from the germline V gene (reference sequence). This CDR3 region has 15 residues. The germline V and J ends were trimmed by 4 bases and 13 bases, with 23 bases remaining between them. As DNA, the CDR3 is TGTGCCAGCAGCTCAACGAAGCTCAGCGTAGAGACCCAGTTCTTC. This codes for CASSSTKLSVETQFF. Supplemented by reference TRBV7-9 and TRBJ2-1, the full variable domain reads DTGVSQNPRHKITKRGQNVTFRCDPISEHNRLYWYRQTLGQGPEFLTYFQNEAQLEKSRLLSDRFSAERPKGSFSTLEIQRTEQGDSAMYLCASSSTKLSVETQFFGPGTRLTVL.

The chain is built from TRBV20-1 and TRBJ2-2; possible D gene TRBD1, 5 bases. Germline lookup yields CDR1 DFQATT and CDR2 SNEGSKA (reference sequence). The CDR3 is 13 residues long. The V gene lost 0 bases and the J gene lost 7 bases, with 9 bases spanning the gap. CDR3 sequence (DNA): TGCAGTGCTAGAGATGGGGCGGTCGGGGAGCTGTTTTTT. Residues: CSARDGAVGELFF.

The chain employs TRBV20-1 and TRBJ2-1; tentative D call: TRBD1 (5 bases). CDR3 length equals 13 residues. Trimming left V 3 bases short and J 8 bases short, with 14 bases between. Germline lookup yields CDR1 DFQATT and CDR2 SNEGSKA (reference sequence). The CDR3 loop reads CSARGLGGYEQFF. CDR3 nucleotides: TGCAGTGCTAGGGGGCTAGGCGGCTATGAGCAGTTCTTC.

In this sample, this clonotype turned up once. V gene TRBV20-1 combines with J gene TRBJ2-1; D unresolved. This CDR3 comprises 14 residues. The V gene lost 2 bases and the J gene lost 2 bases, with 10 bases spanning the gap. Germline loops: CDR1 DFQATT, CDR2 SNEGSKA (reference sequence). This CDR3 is CSARPLVPYNEQFF. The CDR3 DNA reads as TGCAGTGCTAGACCCCTTGTCCCCTACAATGAGCAGTTCTTC.

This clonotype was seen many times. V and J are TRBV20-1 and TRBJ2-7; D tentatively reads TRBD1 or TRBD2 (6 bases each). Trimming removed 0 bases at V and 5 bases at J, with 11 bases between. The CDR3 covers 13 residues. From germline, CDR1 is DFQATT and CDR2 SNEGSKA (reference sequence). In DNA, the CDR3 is TGCAGTGCTAGAGAACAGGGAGGCCACGAGCAGTACTTC. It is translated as CSAREQGGHEQYF.

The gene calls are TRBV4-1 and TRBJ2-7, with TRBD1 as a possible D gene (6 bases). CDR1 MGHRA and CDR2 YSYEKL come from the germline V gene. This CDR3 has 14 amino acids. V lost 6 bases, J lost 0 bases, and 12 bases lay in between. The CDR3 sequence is CASRDRLSSYEQYF. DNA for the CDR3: TGCGCCAGCAGGGACAGATTAAGCTCCTACGAGCAGTACTTC.

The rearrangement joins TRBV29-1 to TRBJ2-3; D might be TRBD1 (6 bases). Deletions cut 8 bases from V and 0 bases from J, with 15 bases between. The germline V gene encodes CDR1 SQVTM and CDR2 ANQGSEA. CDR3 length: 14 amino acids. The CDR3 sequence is CSLQTGRSTDTQYF. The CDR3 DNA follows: TGCAGCTTGCAGACAGGCCGTAGCACAGATACGCAGTATTTT.

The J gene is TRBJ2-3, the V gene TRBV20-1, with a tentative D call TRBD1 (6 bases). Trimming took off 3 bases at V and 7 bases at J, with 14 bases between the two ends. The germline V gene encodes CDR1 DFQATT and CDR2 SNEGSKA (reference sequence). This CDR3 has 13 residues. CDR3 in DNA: TGCAGTGCTAGCCTGGGGGCGCAGAATACGCAGTATTTT. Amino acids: CSASLGAQNTQYF.

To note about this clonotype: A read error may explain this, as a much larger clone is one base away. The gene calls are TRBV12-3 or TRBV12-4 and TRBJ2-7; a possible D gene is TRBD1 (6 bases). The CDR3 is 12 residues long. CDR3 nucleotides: TGTGCCGGCAGTGGACAGCCCTACGAGCAGTACTTC. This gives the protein CAGSGQPYEQYF.

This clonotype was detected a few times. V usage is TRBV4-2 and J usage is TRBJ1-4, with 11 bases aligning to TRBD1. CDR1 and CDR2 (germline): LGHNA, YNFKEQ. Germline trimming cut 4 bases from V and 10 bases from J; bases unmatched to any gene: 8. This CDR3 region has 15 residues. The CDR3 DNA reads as TGTGCCAGCAGCCCAGGGGGACAGGGGGTGGGAAAACTGTTTTTT. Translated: CASSPGGQGVGKLFF.

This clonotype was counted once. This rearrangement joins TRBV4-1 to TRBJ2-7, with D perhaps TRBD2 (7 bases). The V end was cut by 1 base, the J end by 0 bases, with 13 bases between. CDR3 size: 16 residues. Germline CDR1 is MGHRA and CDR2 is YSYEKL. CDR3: CASSQGEGQVSYEQYF. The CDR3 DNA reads TGCGCCAGCAGCCAAGGGGAGGGACAAGTCTCCTACGAGCAGTACTTC.

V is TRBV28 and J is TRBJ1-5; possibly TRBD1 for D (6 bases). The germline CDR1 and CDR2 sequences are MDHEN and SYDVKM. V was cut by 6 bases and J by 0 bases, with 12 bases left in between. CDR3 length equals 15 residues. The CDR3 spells CASRPDRFSNQPQHF. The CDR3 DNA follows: TGTGCCAGCAGACCCGACAGGTTTAGCAATCAGCCCCAGCATTTT.

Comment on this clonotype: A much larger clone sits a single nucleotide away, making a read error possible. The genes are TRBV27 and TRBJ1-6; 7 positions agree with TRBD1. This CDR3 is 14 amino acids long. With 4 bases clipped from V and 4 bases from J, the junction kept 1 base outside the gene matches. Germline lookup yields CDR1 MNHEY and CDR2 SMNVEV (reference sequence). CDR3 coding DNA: TGTGCCAGCAGTTGGGGACAGTATAATTCACCCCTCCACTTT. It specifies CASSWGQYNSPLHF.

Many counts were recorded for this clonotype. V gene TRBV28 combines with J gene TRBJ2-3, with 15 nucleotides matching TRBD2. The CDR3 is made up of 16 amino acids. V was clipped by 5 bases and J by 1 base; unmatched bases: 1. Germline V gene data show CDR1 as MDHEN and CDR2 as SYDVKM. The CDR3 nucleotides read TGTGCCAGCAGTCGGACTAGCGGGAGGGGCACAGATACGCAGTATTTT. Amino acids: CASSRTSGRGTDTQYF.

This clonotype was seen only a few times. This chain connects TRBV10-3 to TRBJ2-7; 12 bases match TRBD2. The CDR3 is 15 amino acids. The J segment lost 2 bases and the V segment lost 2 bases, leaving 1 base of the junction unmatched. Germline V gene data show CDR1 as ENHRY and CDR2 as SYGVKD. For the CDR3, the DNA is TGTGCCATCAGTGAGGGACTAGCGGGGACCTACGAGCAGTACTTC. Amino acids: CAISEGLAGTYEQYF.

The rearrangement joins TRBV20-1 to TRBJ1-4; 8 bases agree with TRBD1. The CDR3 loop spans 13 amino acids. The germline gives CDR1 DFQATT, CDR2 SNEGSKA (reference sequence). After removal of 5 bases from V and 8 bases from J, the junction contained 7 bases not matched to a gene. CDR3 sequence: CSAFDRGGEKLFF. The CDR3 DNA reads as TGCAGTGCTTTCGACAGGGGAGGCGAAAAACTGTTTTTT.

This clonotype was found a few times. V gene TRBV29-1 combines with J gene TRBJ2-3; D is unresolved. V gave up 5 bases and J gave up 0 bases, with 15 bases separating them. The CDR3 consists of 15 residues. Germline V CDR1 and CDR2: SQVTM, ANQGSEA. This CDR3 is CSVSDFPLSTDTQYF. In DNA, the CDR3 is TGCAGCGTTAGTGACTTCCCTCTTAGCACAGATACGCAGTATTTT.

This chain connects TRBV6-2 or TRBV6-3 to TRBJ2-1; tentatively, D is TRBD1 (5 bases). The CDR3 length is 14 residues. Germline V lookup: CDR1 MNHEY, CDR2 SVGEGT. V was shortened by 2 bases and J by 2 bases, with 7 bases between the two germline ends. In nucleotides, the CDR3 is TGTGCCAGCAGTTACCAGGACACCTACAATGAGCAGTTCTTC. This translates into CASSYQDTYNEQFF.

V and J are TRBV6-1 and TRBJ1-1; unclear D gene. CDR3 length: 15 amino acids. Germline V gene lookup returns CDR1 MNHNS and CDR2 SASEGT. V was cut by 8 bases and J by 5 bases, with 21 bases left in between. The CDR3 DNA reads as TGTGCCAGCCCTAGAGGTCCGGGGTCGGGGACTGAAGCTTTCTTT. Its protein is CASPRGPGSGTEAFF.

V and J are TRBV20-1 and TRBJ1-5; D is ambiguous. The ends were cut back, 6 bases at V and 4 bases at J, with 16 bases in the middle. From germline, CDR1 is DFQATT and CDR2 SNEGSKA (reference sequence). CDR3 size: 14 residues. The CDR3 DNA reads TGCAGTGCCCCCGAACCGGATCCGAATCAGCCCCAGCATTTT. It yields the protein CSAPEPDPNQPQHF.

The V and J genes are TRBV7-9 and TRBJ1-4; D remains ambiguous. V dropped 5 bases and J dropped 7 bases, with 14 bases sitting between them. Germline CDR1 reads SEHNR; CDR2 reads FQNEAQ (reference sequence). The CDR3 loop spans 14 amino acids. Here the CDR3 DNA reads TGTGCCAGCAGCCCGAGGGTATTCGGTGAAAAACTGTTTTTT. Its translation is CASSPRVFGEKLFF.